This T cell receptor (beta chain) was documented in a study of CD8 T cell repertoires and HIV-1 epitope variants. Overall study context: Controls were a CMV, EBV and flu pool, Ebola AY9, and no peptide.

The table came from immunoSEQ multiplex PCR; TCRdb's copy has only in-frame clones and leaves some out. This sample has 5,700 or so clones; 65% occur once, and the top ten carry about 44%. About this clone: Its specificity is not known.

The CDR3 runs 12 residues. The V end was cut by 6 bases, the J end by 11 bases, with 16 bases between. Germline assignment: CDR1 SNHLY and CDR2 FYNNEI. Study-level results: The TAALDMSHF plasma variant had no responses, unlike KF9 (about five clonotypes) and HW9 (one).

The TCR comes from a male donor with HIV. The gene calls are TRBV2 and TRBJ1-1; maybe TRBD1 (5 bases). What was sequenced was cultured CD8+ T cells derived from PBMCs. CDR3 protein: CASSATQGRAFF. CDR3 in DNA: TGTGCCAGCAGCGCAACCCAGGGTAGGGCTTTCTTT.